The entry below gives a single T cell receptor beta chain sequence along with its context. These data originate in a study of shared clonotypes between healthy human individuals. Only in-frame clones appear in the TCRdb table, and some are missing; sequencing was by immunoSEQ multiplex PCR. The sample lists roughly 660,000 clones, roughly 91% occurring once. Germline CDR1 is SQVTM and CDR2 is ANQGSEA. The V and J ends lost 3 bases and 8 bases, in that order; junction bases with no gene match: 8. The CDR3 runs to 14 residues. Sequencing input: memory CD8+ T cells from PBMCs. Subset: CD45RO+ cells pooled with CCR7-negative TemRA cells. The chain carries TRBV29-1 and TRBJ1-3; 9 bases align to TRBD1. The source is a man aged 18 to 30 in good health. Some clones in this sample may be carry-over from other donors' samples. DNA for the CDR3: TGCAGCGTTGAGGCCGGGACAGGGATAGACACCATATATTTT. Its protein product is CSVEAGTGIDTIYF. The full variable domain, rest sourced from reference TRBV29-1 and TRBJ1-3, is SAVISQKPSRDICQRGTSLTIQCQVDSQVTMMFWYRQQPGQSLTLIATANQGSEATYESGFVIDKFPISRPNLTFSTLTVSNMSPEDSSIYLCSVEAGTGIDTIYFGEGSWLTVV.